The sequence of this TCR beta chain was determined in a study of blood T cell repertoires in COVID-19. For the study at large: Sources were T cells, B-cell-depleted T cells, or PBMCs; the material itself was cDNA or gDNA.

Assay: immunoSEQ multiplex PCR; the TCRdb copy retains only in-frame clones and omits some. The sample carries about 250,000 clones, 70% to 90% recorded once. The CDR3 is made up of 15 amino acids. The V gene end was trimmed by 4 bases and the J gene end by 4 bases; junction bases not matched to a gene: 3. Germline assignment: CDR1 ENHRY and CDR2 SYGVKD. The sequencing input was peripheral blood. The chain carries TRBV10-3 and TRBJ2-2; 10 bases map to TRBD1. This clonotype originated in a man younger than 30 with active or convalescent COVID-19. This chain's CDR3 is CAISVRTGGTGELFF. CDR3 nucleotides: TGTGCCATCAGTGTGAGGACAGGGGGCACCGGGGAGCTGTTTTTT.